The 22 T cell receptor beta chains given below trace back to one sample, sequenced in a study of blood T cell repertoires in COVID-19. Repertoires were generated with immunoSEQ multiplex PCR, while TCRdb's copy carries only in-frame clones and drops some. The table lists about 190,000 clones, roughly 80% of them singletons, with 17% in the top ten. Material: peripheral blood. These receptors came from a man in his 60s with active or convalescent COVID-19.

The sample holds one count of this clone. J is TRBJ2-7 and V is TRBV28, with TRBD2 matching 10 bases. Per the germline V gene, CDR1 is MDHEN and CDR2 is SYDVKM. The junction had 7 bases not matched to a gene; V was cut back by 3 bases and J by 2 bases. The CDR3 extends over 16 amino acids. The CDR3 spells CASSFWGGTSAYEQYF. The CDR3, as DNA: TGTGCCAGCAGTTTTTGGGGGGGGACTAGCGCCTACGAGCAGTACTTC.

The genes are TRBV4-1 and TRBJ2-1, with a possible D match to TRBD2 (6 bases). This CDR3 region has 15 residues. CDR1 is MGHRA and CDR2 is YSYEKL in the germline V gene. Deletions cut 0 bases from V and 14 bases from J, with 20 bases between. CDR3 nucleotide sequence: TGCGCCAGCAGCCAAGATAATCGGGCCGGGAGAGTGAAGTTCTTC. Residues: CASSQDNRAGRVKFF.

This clone appeared a few times. This chain connects TRBV18 to TRBJ2-5, with D possibly being TRBD2 (7 bases). The CDR3 totals 13 residues. With 3 bases removed from V and 5 bases from J, the gap between germline ends came to 10 bases. Per germline, CDR1 KGHSH and CDR2 LQKENI. As DNA, the CDR3 is TGTGCCAGCTCACCGGGGGGGCAGGAGACCCAGTACTTC. Its translation: CASSPGGQETQYF.

This chain uses TRBV3-1 (or the pseudogene TRBV3-2) with TRBJ2-1; D may be TRBD1 (5 bases). The CDR3 runs 15 residues. Germline values: CDR1 LGHDT, CDR2 YNNKEL (reference sequence). Trimming removed 4 bases at V and 5 bases at J, with 15 bases between. The CDR3 loop reads CASSPTGLGDNEQFF. As DNA, the CDR3 is TGTGCCAGCAGCCCCACTGGGCTAGGGGACAATGAGCAGTTCTTC.

This clone has only a few counts. This chain uses TRBV28 with TRBJ1-1; 9 positions match TRBD1. J gave up 1 base and V 7 bases, and 4 bases lay outside the gene matches. This CDR3 comprises 14 residues. Germline CDR1 MDHEN, CDR2 SYDVKM. The CDR3 sequence: CASNPTGGNTEAFF. In nucleotides, the CDR3 is TGTGCCAGCAATCCGACAGGGGGGAACACTGAAGCTTTCTTT.

The chain recombines TRBV10-3 with TRBJ2-2, with D unclear. V was cut by 4 bases and J by 2 bases, with 8 bases left in between. CDR3 length: 14 amino acids. Per the germline V gene, CDR1 is ENHRY and CDR2 is SYGVKD. For the CDR3, the DNA is TGTGCCATCAGTGCCCAGGTTAACACCGGGGAGCTGTTTTTT. Its translation is CAISAQVNTGELFF.

This rearrangement joins TRBV15 to TRBJ1-5; 9 positions agree with TRBD1. V dropped 5 bases and J dropped 7; count of bases not matched to a gene: 9. The CDR3 totals 15 residues. CDR1 LNHNV and CDR2 YYDKDF come from the germline V gene (reference sequence). As DNA, the CDR3 is TGTGCCACCAGCGGGGGACAGGGAGGGAGACAGCCCCAGCATTTT. It yields the protein CATSGGQGGRQPQHF.

The chain uses TRBV3-1 (or the pseudogene TRBV3-2) and TRBJ2-3; no clear D. Germline lookup yields CDR1 LGHDT and CDR2 YNNKEL (reference sequence). The CDR3 has 14 amino acids. V was shortened by 2 bases and J by 3 bases, with 9 bases between the two germline ends. CDR3 protein: CASSQPLVTDTQYF. CDR3 coding DNA: TGTGCCAGCAGCCAACCCCTAGTGACAGATACGCAGTATTTT.

The chain recombines TRBV27 with TRBJ2-2, with TRBD2 identical over 10 bases. Germline V CDR1 and CDR2: MNHEY, SMNVEV (reference sequence). J was trimmed by 6 bases and V by 4 bases; bases with no gene match: 5. The CDR3 contains 15 residues. CDR3 bases: TGTGCCAGCAGTTCAGAACTAGCGGGATCCGGGGAGCTGTTTTTT. It codes for CASSSELAGSGELFF.

This clone was seen a few times. The V and J genes are TRBV12-3 or TRBV12-4 and TRBJ2-3; possible D gene TRBD1, 6 bases. V dropped 7 bases and J dropped 6 bases, with 14 bases sitting between them. The CDR3 has 13 amino acids. This CDR3 reads CASNQLRGDTQYF. In nucleotides, the CDR3 is TGTGCCAGCAACCAACTAAGGGGGGATACGCAGTATTTT.

CDR3 sequence (DNA): TGTGCCAGCAGCCTCTCCGGGACAGGGGGCGAGCAGTACTTC. This encodes CASSLSGTGGEQYF. This chain links TRBV7-6 with TRBJ2-7, with 11 bases matching TRBD1. The CDR3 is 14 residues long. The germline gives CDR1 SGHVS, CDR2 FNYEAQ. The J segment lost 6 bases and the V segment lost 5 bases, leaving 6 bases of the junction unmatched.

V gene TRBV28 combines with J gene TRBJ2-1; D uncertain. This CDR3 spans 13 amino acids. The germline V gene encodes CDR1 MDHEN and CDR2 SYDVKM. The V gene lost 7 bases and the J gene lost 7 bases, with 14 bases spanning the gap. The CDR3: CASTKFLRNEQFF. In DNA form, the CDR3 reads TGTGCCAGCACCAAATTCTTGAGGAATGAGCAGTTCTTC.

Points on this clone: Other DNA sequences within the sample encode an identical CDR3. The chain employs TRBV7-9 and TRBJ1-6; weak D call: TRBD1 (5 bases). Trimming stripped 5 bases from V and 0 bases from J, with 11 bases between. The CDR3 runs to 16 residues. From germline, CDR1 is SEHNR and CDR2 FQNEAQ (reference sequence). CDR3 residues: CASSPGGGSYNSPLHF. CDR3 DNA sequence: TGTGCCAGCAGCCCTGGGGGGGGCTCCTATAATTCACCCCTCCACTTT.

This chain uses TRBV10-3 with TRBJ1-5, with no clear D. Germline CDR1 ENHRY, CDR2 SYGVKD. Trimming left V 3 bases short and J 0 bases short, with 9 bases between. The CDR3 is 15 residues long. The CDR3 loop reads CAISDAGGSNQPQHF. The DNA for the CDR3 is TGTGCCATCAGTGACGCGGGAGGTAGCAATCAGCCCCAGCATTTT.

The count of this clone is one. The chain has TRBV11-2 and TRBJ2-7; a possible D gene is TRBD2 (5 bases). This CDR3 comprises 16 residues. Germline V gene sequence: CDR1 SGHAT, CDR2 FQNNGV. V gave up 3 bases and J gave up 6 bases, with 21 bases separating them. This CDR3 reads CASSLAPRDLSPEQYF. The CDR3 region has the DNA TGTGCCAGCAGCTTGGCCCCCCGGGATCTTAGCCCCGAGCAGTACTTC.

The CDR3 nucleotides read TGTGCCAGCAGTTTATCCGACCAAGAGACCCAGTACTTC. It codes for CASSLSDQETQYF. The chain employs TRBV27 and TRBJ2-5; D gene uncertain. Germline V lookup: CDR1 MNHEY, CDR2 SMNVEV (reference sequence). This CDR3 is 13 amino acids long. V was trimmed by 0 bases and J by 0 bases, leaving 2 bases between them.

The chain combines TRBV7-9 with TRBJ2-1; TRBD2 might be the D (6 bases). The length of the CDR3 is 9 residues. Per germline, CDR1 SEHNR and CDR2 FQNEAQ (reference sequence). The V end was cut by 11 bases, the J end by 13 bases, with 12 bases between. The CDR3 loop reads CALGGVQFF. CDR3 coding DNA: TGTGCCCTCGGGGGAGTCCAGTTCTTC. Based on the CDR3 plus reference TRBV7-9 and TRBJ2-1, the full variable domain is DTGVSQNPRHKITKRGQNVTFRCDPISEHNRLYWYRQTLGQGPEFLTYFQNEAQLEKSRLLSDRFSAERPKGSFSTLEIQRTEQGDSAMYLCALGGVQFFGPGTRLTVL.

This rearrangement joins TRBV2 to TRBJ2-7; 7 nucleotides agree with TRBD2. Germline CDR1 reads SNHLY; CDR2 reads FYNNEI. This CDR3 region has 14 residues. V trimming: 1 base; J trimming: 6 bases; junction bases outside the gene matches: 6. The CDR3 DNA sequence: TGTGCCAGCAGTGAAGGGGCGTGGGAGGGCGAGCAGTACTTC. The encoded protein is CASSEGAWEGEQYF. Full variable domain (remainder filled in from reference TRBV2 and TRBJ2-7): EPEVTQTPSHQVTQMGQEVILRCVPISNHLYFYWYRQILGQKVEFLVSFYNNEISEKSEIFDDQFSVERPDGSNFTLKIRSTKLEDSAMYFCASSEGAWEGEQYFGPGTRLTVT.

The chain recombines TRBV5-1 with TRBJ2-3; the D is unclear. Germline CDR1 and CDR2: SGHRS and YFSETQ. This CDR3 contains 12 residues. V was cut by 0 bases and J by 4 bases, with 3 bases left in between. The CDR3 sequence: CASSLEPDTQYF. Here the CDR3 DNA reads TGCGCCAGCAGCTTGGAGCCAGATACGCAGTATTTT.

The V gene is TRBV9, the J gene TRBJ2-3; 7 positions match TRBD2. The CDR3 sequence is 15 residues long. Losses at the gene ends were 4 bases for V and 1 base for J; bases not matched to a gene: 6. Germline loops: CDR1 SGDLS, CDR2 YYNGEE. The CDR3 DNA reads TGTGCCAGCAGCATCGGGGGGATCCGCACAGATACGCAGTATTTT. Translation: CASSIGGIRTDTQYF.

Only one count was recorded for this clone. The chain links TRBV10-3 to TRBJ2-1, with D possibly matching TRBD1 (6 bases). CDR3 length: 13 residues. Trimming removed 7 bases at V and 5 bases at J, with 12 bases between. Germline assignment: CDR1 ENHRY and CDR2 SYGVKD. Here the CDR3 reads CAITPDSDNEQFF. DNA for the CDR3: TGTGCCATCACCCCGGACAGTGACAATGAGCAGTTCTTC.

This clone was seen once. V usage is TRBV6-6 and J usage is TRBJ2-1, with 7 positions matching TRBD2. CDR3 length: 12 amino acids. Germline CDR1 and CDR2: MNHNY and SVGAGI (reference sequence). V shed 7 bases, J shed 8 bases, and the junction held 5 bases outside the gene matches. The CDR3, as DNA: TGTGCCAGCAATTGGGAGGGAGATGAGCAGTTCTTC. Its translation is CASNWEGDEQFF.